This TCR beta chain was identified in a study of T cells after yellow fever vaccination. General study findings and limits: Within FACS-sorted repertoires, abundant clonotypes contaminating from the bulk population could be present.

TCRdb used MiXCR to reprocess the 5' RACE reads, holding one entry per CDR3 protein. The sample records 60,000 to 85,000 distinct CDR3 sequences, about 6.6% being singletons. As for this clonotype: The antigen is undetermined.

The CDR3 is made up of 13 amino acids. From germline, CDR1 is MNHNS and CDR2 SASEGT. Trimming at V came to 6 bases and at J to 3 bases, leaving 3 bases not matched to a gene. The sample in question was CD8+ T cells sorted from PBMCs, obtained less than 6 days after the first yellow fever vaccination. The J gene is TRBJ2-3, the V gene TRBV6-1, with 7 positions matching TRBD1. The source of this sequence is a man younger than 35 who received the YFV17D yellow fever vaccine. CDR3 nucleotides: TGTGCCAGCAGGGGGACAGCGACAGATACGCAGTATTTT. Translating it yields CASRGTATDTQYF.